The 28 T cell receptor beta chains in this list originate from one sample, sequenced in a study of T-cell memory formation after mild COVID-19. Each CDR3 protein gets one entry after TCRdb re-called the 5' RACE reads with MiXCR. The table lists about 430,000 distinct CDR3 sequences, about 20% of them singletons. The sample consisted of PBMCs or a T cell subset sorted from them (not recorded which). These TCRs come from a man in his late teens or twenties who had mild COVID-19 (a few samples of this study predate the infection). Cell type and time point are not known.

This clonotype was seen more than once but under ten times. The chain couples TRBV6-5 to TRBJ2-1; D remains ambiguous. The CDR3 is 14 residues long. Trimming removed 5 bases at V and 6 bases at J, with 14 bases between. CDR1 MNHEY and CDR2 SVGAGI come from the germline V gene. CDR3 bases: TGTGCCAGCAGTGTCCCCTCAATTTCCAATGAGCAGTTCTTC. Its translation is CASSVPSISNEQFF.

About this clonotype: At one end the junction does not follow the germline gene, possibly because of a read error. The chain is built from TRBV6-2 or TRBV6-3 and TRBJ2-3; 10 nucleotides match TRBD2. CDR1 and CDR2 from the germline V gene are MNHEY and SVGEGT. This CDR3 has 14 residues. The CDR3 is CASRKRGGTDTQFF. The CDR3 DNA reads TGTGCCAGCAGAAAGCGGGGGGGCACAGATACGCAGTTTTTT.

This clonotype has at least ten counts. The CDR3 loop reads CASSQGQGSNSDTQYF. As DNA, the CDR3 is TGCGCCAGCAGCCAAGGACAGGGGAGCAACTCAGATACGCAGTATTTT. The chain couples TRBV4-1 to TRBJ2-3, with 8 bases lining up with TRBD1. There are 16 residues in the CDR3. J gave up 4 bases and V 1 base, and 7 bases lay outside the gene matches. CDR1 and CDR2 from the germline V gene are MGHRA and YSYEKL.

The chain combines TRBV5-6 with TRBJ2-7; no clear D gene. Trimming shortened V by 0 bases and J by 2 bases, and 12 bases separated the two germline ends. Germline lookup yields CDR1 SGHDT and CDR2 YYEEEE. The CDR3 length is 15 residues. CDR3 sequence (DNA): TGTGCCAGCAGCTTGGCCTGGAAGGGCCCCTACGAGCAGTACTTC. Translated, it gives CASSLAWKGPYEQYF.

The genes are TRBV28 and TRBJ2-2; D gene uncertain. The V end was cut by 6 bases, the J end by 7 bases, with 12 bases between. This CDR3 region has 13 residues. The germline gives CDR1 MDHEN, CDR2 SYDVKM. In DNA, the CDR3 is TGTGCCAGCAGGGCTGGTGTTGGCGGGGAGCTGTTTTTT. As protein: CASRAGVGGELFF.

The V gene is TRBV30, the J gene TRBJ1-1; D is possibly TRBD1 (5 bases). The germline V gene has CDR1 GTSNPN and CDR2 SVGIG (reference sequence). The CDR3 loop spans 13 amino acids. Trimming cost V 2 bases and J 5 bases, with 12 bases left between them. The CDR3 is CAWSRWGETEAFF. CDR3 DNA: TGTGCCTGGAGTCGTTGGGGGGAGACTGAAGCTTTCTTT.

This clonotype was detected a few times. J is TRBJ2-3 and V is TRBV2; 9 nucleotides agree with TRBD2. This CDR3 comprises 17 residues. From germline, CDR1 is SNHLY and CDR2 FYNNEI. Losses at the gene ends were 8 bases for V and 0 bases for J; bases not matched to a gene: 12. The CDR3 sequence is CASASWSSGVSTDTQYF. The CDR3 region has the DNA TGTGCCAGCGCATCCTGGTCTAGCGGGGTTAGCACAGATACGCAGTATTTT.

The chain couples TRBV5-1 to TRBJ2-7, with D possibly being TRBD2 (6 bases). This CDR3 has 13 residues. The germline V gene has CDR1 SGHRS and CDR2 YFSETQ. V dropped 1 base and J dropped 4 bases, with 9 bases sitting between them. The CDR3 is CASSLPGEYEQYF. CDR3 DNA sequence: TGCGCCAGCAGCTTGCCGGGGGAGTACGAGCAGTACTTC.

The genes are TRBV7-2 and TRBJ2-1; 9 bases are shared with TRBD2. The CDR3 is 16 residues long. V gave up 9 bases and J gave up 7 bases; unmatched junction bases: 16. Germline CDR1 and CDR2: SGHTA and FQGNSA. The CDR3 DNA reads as TGTGCCAGTCGGCCCGGAGCGGGGGGAGTTCGGAATGAGCAGTTCTTC. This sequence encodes CASRPGAGGVRNEQFF.

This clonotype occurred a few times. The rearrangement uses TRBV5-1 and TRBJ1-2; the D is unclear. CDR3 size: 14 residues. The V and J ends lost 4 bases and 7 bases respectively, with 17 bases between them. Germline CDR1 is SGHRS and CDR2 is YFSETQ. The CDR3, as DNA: TGCGCCAGCAGCGGAGGTCTCTTATTTGGTGGCTACACCTTC. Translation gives CASSGGLLFGGYTF.

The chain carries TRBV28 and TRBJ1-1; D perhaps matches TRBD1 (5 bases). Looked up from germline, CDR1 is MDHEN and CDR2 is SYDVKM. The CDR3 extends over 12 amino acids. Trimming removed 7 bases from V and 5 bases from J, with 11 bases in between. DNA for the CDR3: TGTGCCAGCAACGTGGGGGGGACTGAAGCTTTCTTT. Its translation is CASNVGGTEAFF. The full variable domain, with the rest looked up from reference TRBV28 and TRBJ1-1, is DVKVTQSSRYLVKRTGEKVFLECVQDMDHENMFWYRQDPGLGLRLIYFSYDVKMKEKGDIPEGYSVSREKKERFSLILESASTNQTSMYLCASNVGGTEAFFGQGTRLTVV.

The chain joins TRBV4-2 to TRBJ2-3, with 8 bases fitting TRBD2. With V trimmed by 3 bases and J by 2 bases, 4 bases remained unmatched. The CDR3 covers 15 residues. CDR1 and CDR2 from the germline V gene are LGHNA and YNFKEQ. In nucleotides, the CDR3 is TGTGCCAGCAGCCAGCGGGGGGCTACCACAGATACGCAGTATTTT. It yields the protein CASSQRGATTDTQYF.

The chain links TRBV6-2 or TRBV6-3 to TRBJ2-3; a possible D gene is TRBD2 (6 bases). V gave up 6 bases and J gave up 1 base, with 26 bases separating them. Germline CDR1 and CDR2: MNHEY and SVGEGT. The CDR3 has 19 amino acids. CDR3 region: CASRQTGPQRAGGTDTQYF. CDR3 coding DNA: TGTGCCAGCAGACAGACGGGCCCCCAGCGGGCCGGGGGCACAGATACGCAGTATTTT.

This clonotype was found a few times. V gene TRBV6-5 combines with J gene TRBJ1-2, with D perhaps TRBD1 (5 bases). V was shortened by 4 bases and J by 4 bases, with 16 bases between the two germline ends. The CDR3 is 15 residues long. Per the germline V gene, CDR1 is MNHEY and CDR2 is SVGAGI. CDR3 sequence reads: CASSSGQGWRYGYTF. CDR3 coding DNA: TGTGCCAGCAGTTCCGGGCAGGGATGGCGCTATGGCTACACCTTC.

Here the CDR3 DNA reads TGTGCCAGCAGCTTAGGGGGCCCGGGACAGGGGGCGAGTGAGCAGTTCTTC. It yields the protein CASSLGGPGQGASEQFF. The chain has TRBV7-2 and TRBJ2-1; 12 bases match TRBD1. This CDR3 has 17 residues. Germline-derived CDR1 and CDR2 are SGHTA and FQGNSA. The trim removed 1 base at V and 9 bases at J, leaving 10 bases unmatched.

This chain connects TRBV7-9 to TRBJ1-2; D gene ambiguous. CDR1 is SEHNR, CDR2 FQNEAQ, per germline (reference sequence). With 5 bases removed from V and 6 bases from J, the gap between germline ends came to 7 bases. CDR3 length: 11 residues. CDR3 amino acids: CASSSSDGYTF. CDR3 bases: TGTGCCAGCAGCAGCAGCGATGGCTACACCTTC.

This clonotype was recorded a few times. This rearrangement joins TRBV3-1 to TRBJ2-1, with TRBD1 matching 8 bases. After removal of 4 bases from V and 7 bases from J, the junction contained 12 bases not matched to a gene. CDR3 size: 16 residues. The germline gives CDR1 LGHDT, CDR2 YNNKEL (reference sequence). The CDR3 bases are TGTGCCAGCAGCCCTACGACAGGGGAATTTTTGAATGAGCAGTTCTTC. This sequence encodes CASSPTTGEFLNEQFF.

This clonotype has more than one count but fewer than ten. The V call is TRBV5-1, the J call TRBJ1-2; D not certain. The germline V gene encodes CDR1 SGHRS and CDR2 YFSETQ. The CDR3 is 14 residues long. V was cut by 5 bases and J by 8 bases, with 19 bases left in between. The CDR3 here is CASSSDWGMGGYTF. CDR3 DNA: TGCGCCAGCAGTTCGGATTGGGGTATGGGCGGCTACACCTTC.

Here the CDR3 reads CATSRGGTQYF. The DNA for the CDR3 is TGTGCCACCAGCAGAGGTGGGACCCAGTACTTC. The gene calls are TRBV15 and TRBJ2-5; no reliable D call. The CDR3 has 11 amino acids. The V gene lost 1 base and the J gene lost 7 bases, with 4 bases spanning the gap. Looked up from germline, CDR1 is LNHNV and CDR2 is YYDKDF (reference sequence). Drawing the rest from reference TRBV15 and TRBJ2-5, the complete variable domain is DAMVIQNPRYQVTQFGKPVTLSCSQTLNHNVMYWYQQKSSQAPKLLFHYYDKDFNNEADTPDNFQSRRPNTSFCFLDIRSPGLGDTAMYLCATSRGGTQYFGPGTRLLVL.

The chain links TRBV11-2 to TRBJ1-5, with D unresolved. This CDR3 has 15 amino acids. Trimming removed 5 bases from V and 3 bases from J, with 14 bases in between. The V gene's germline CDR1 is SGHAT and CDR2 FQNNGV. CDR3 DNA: TGTGCCAGCAGCCCCCTAGCAGGCATCAATCAGCCCCAGCATTTT. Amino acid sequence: CASSPLAGINQPQHF.

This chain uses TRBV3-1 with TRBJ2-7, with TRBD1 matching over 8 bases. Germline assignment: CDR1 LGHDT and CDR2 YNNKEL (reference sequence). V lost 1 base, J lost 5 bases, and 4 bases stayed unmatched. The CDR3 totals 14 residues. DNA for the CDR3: TGTGCCAGCAGCCAAGGGGGACAGGCAAACGAGCAGTACTTC. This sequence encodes CASSQGGQANEQYF.

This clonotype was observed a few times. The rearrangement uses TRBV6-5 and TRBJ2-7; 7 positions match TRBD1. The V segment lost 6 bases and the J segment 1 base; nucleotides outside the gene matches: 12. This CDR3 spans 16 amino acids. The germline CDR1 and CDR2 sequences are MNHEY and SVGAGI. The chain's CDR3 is CASRNRGSGGSYEQYF. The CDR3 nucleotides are TGTGCCAGCAGAAATAGAGGCTCAGGGGGTTCCTACGAGCAGTACTTC.

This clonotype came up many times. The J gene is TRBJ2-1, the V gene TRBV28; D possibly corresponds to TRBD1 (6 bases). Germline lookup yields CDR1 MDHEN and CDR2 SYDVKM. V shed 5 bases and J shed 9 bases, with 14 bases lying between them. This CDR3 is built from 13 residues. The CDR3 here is CASSPYGRGEQFF. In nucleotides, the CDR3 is TGTGCCAGCAGTCCGTACGGCAGGGGTGAGCAGTTCTTC.

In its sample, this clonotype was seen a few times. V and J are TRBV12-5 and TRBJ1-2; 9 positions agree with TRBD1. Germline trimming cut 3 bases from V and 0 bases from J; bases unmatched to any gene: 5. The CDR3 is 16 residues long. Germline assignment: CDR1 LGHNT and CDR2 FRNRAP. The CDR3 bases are TGTGCTAGTGGTTTCGGGACAGGGAATACTAACTATGGCTACACCTTC. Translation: CASGFGTGNTNYGYTF.

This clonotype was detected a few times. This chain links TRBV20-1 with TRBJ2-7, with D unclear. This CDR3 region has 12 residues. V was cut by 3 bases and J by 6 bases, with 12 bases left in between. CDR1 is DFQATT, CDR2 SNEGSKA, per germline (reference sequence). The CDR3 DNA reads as TGCAGTGCTAGCCTTGGCAATATCGAGCAGTACTTC. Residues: CSASLGNIEQYF.

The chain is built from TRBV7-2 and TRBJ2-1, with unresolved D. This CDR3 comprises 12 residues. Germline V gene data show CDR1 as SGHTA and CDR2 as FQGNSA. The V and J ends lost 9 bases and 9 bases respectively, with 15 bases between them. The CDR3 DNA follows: TGTGCCAGTTCACTAATTTTCACTGAGCAGTTCTTC. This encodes CASSLIFTEQFF.

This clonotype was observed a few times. CDR3: CSAPLTGGSTFF. CDR3 bases: TGCAGTGCCCCCCTTACGGGGGGCTCTACGTTCTTC. V gene TRBV20-1 combines with J gene TRBJ2-1; D perhaps matches TRBD2 (7 bases). Germline lookup yields CDR1 DFQATT and CDR2 SNEGSKA (reference sequence). The CDR3 totals 12 residues. Trimming shortened V by 6 bases and J by 15 bases, and 21 bases separated the two germline ends.

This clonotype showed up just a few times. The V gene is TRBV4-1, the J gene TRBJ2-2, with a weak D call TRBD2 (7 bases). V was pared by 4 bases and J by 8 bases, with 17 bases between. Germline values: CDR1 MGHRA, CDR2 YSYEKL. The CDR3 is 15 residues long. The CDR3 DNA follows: TGCGCCAGCAGCCGAACGGGGGGACACAGTGGGGAGCTGTTTTTT. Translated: CASSRTGGHSGELFF.